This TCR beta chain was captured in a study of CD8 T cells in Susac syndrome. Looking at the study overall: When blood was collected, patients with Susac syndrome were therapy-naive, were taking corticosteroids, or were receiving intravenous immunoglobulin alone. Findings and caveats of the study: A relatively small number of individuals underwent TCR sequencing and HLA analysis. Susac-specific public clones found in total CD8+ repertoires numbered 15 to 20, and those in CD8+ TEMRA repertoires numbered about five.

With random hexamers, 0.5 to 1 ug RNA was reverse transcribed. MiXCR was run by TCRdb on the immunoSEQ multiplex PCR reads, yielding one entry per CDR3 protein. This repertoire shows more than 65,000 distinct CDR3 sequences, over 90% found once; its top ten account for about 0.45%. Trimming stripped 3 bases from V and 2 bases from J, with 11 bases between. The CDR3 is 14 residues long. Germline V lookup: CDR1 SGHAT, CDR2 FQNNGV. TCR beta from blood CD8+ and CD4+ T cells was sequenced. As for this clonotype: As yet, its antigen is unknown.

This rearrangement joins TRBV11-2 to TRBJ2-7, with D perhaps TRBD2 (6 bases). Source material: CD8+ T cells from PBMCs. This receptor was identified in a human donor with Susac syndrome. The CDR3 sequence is CASSFGTQTYEQYF. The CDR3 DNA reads TGTGCCAGCAGCTTCGGGACTCAGACCTACGAGCAGTACTTC.